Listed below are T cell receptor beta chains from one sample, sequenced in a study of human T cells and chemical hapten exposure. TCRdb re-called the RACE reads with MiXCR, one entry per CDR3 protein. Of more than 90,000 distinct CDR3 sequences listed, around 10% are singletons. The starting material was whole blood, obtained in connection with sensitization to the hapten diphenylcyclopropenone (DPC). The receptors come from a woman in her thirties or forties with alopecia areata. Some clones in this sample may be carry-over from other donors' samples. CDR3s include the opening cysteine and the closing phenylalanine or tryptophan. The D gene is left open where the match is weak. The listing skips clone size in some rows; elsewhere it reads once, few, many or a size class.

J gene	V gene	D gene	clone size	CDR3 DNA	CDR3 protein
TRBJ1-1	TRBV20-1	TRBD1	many	TGCAGTGCTAGAGCAGGGTCGGGACAGGGTAGGAATGAAGCTTTCTTT	CSARAGSGQGRNEAFF
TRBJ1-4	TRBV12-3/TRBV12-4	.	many	TGTGCCAGCAGTTCTCAGCAAGGAGGAAAACTGTTTTTT	CASSSQQGGKLFF
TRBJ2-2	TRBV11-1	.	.	TGTGCCAGCAGCTTACCGAGGGGGGTAGACACCGGGGAGCTGTTTTTT	CASSLPRGVDTGELFF
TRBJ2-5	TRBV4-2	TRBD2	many	TGTGCCAGCAGCCAAGACGGTAGCGGGAGGCCGGCAGAGACCCAGTACTTC	CASSQDGSGRPAETQYF
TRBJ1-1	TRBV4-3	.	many	TGCGCCAGCAGCCAATGGGGCACTGAAGCTTTCTTT	CASSQWGTEAFF
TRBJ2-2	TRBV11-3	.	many	TGTGCCAGCAGCCACAGGGACGCGAACACCGGGGAGCTGTTTTTT	CASSHRDANTGELFF
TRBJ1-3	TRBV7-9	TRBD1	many	TGTGCCAGCAGCTTTCAGGGGGCCGGAAACACCATATATTTT	CASSFQGAGNTIYF
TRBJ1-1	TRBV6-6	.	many	TGTGCCACCCGCCTTGGGTCGGAGGGTGGGCCTTTCTTT	CATRLGSEGGPFF
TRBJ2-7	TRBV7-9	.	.	TGTGCCAGCAGCTTAGCGAACTACGAGCAGTACTTC	CASSLANYEQYF
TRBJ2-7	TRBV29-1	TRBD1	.	TGCAGCGTGGAAGGGACAGGGAATATCTACGAGCAGTACTTC	CSVEGTGNIYEQYF
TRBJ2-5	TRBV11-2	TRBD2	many	TGTGCCAGCAGCTTAGCCCCCGGGACTAGCGGACCCCAAGAGACCCAGTACTTC	CASSLAPGTSGPQETQYF
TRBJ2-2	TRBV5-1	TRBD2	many	TGCGCCAGCAGCTTAAGACTAGCGGGAGGGACCGGGGAGCTGTTTTTT	CASSLRLAGGTGELFF
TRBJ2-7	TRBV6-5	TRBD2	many	TGTGCCAGCACCAGGGGTAGCGGGGGCCCCTACGAGCAGTACTTC	CASTRGSGGPYEQYF
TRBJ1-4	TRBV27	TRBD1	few	TGTGCCAGCAGCCATGACAGGGGAGGAGAAAAACTGTTTTTT	CASSHDRGGEKLFF
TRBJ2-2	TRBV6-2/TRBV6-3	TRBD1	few	TGTGCCAGCAGGAGGGACAGTTCGAACACCGGGGAGCTGTTTTTT	CASRRDSSNTGELFF
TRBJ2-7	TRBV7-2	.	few	TGTGCCAGCAGCACCGGGGGCGGTTGGGAGCAGTACTTC	CASSTGGGWEQYF
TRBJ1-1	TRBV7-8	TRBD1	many	TGTGCCAGCAGCTTAGACAGGGGATTCACTGAAGCTTTCTTT	CASSLDRGFTEAFF
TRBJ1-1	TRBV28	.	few	TGTGCCAGCACTCTTACGGGTCGGACTGAAGCTTTCTTT	CASTLTGRTEAFF
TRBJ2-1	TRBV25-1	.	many	TGTGCCAGCCTTGAGGGGGGGGACAATGAGCAGTTCTTC	CASLEGGDNEQFF
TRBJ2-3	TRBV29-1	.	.	TGCAGCGTTGAATCCGAGAGCACAGATACGCAGTATTTT	CSVESESTDTQYF
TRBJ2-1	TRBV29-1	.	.	TGCAGCGTTTACGGGACCTTCTGGTTCTTC	CSVYGTFWFF
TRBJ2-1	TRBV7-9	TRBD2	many	TGTGCCAGCAGCACCCAGCGAGTAGCGGGGGCTTACAATGAGCAGTTCTTC	CASSTQRVAGAYNEQFF
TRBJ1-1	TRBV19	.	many	TGTGCCAGTAGTATAAGGGTAAGGAACACTGAAGCTTTCTTT	CASSIRVRNTEAFF
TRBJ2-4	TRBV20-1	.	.	TGCAGAGCTGCCCCCGGCAGGGACCTTGCGCAGTACTTC	CRAAPGRDLAQYF
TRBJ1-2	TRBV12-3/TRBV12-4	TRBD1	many	TGTGCCAGCAGAGCGGGGGACAGGGTCGGAGGCTACACCTTC	CASRAGDRVGGYTF
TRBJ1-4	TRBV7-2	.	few	TGTGCCAGCAGCTTAGCGATAGGTCCTAATGAAAAACTGTTTTTT	CASSLAIGPNEKLFF
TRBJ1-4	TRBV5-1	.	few	TGCGCCAGCAGCTCTACAAGTACGGGTAATGAAAAACTGTTTTTT	CASSSTSTGNEKLFF
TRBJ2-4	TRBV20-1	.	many	TGCAGTGCTATACCGGGACAACTAGCCAAAAACATTCAGTACTTC	CSAIPGQLAKNIQYF
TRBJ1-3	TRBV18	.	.	TGTGCCAGCTCACCATTGAGTCAGGACAGCTTCTCTGGAAACACCATATATTTT	CASSPLSQDSFSGNTIYF
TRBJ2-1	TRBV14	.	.	TGTGCCAGCAGCCAGGGGACTTCCACCTACAATGAGCAGTTCTTC	CASSQGTSTYNEQFF
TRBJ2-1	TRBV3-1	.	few	TGTGCCAGCAGCCAAGAGCCGGTTACTGGCCATGAGCAGTTCTTC	CASSQEPVTGHEQFF
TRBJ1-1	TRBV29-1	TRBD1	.	TGCAGCGTTGCCGGGACAGTTAACACTGAAGCTTTCTTT	CSVAGTVNTEAFF
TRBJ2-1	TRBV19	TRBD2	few	TGTGCCAGTAGTACCCTAGCGGGAGGGAGGGTGAATGAGCAGTTCTTC	CASSTLAGGRVNEQFF
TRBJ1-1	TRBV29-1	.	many	TGCAGCGTTGAAGGAACATTGGGGAACACTGAAGCTTTCTTT	CSVEGTLGNTEAFF
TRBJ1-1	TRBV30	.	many	TGTGCCTGGAGTGGCGGAGCGAACACTGAAGCTTTCTTT	CAWSGGANTEAFF